These 25 T cell receptor beta chains share one sample of origin, sequenced in a study of vaccination and CD4 T cells after COVID-19. Their specific antigens are unknown. Treatment described: approximately 9-day PBMC culture with coronavirus spike peptide pools or control peptides (ViraFEST assay). Sequencing of cultured CD4+ T cell DNA used the Oncomine TCR Beta short-read assay. TCRdb reprocessed the PCR reads with MiXCR, giving one entry per CDR3 protein. The sample carries fewer than 15,000 distinct CDR3 sequences, roughly three fifths recorded once. Sequencing was performed on CD4+ T cells from blood, cultured in vitro. The receptors shown here come from a human donor who had recovered from COVID-19.

The chain joins TRBV6-1 to TRBJ1-1; D gene unclear. Between the trimmed V and J ends, which lost 8 bases and 6 bases, there was a span of 7 bases. This CDR3 is 10 amino acids long. Germline CDR1 MNHNS, CDR2 SASEGT. The CDR3 DNA follows: TGTGCCAGCTGTCTTCCTGAAGCTTTCTTT. It yields the protein CASCLPEAFF.

This clonotype occurred once. This sequence joins TRBV21-1 and TRBJ1-3; no check of the table's D call, TRBD1, against the DNA was made. TRBV21-1 is tagged as a pseudogene. CDR3 length equals 18 residues. CDR3 sequence reads: CASSNGGKGAGSGNTIYF. CDR3 nucleotides: TGTGCCAGCAGCAACGGGGGAAAGGGGGCAGGCTCTGGAAACACCATATATTTT.

The chain is built from TRBV18 and TRBJ1-5; a weak D match, TRBD1 (5 bases). This CDR3 spans 14 amino acids. V lost 1 base and J lost 2, with 6 bases in between. The germline V gene encodes CDR1 KGHSH and CDR2 LQKENI. CDR3 loop: CASSPRDGNQPQHF. As DNA, the CDR3 is TGTGCCAGCTCACCACGGGACGGCAATCAGCCCCAGCATTTT.

Only a few counts were recorded for this clonotype. The chain links TRBV4-2 to TRBJ2-3, with 8 bases identical to TRBD2. The V and J ends lost 1 base and 8 bases, in that order; junction bases with no gene match: 2. The CDR3 length is 13 residues. Germline-derived CDR1 and CDR2 are LGHNA and YNFKEQ. In nucleotides, the CDR3 is TGTGCCAGCAGCCAAGCCCTAGCGGGTACGCAGTATTTT. Protein: CASSQALAGTQYF.

The J gene is TRBJ2-7, the V gene TRBV10-3, with unresolved D. There are 11 residues in the CDR3. CDR1 and CDR2 from the germline V gene are ENHRY and SYGVKD. V was cut by 8 bases and J by 5 bases, with 10 bases left in between. The CDR3 here is CAIGVFNEQYF. The CDR3 DNA reads TGTGCCATCGGTGTCTTTAACGAGCAGTACTTC.

The chain employs TRBV28 and TRBJ1-1, with 8 bases aligning to TRBD1. This CDR3 has 13 residues. V was clipped by 6 bases and J by 1 base; unmatched bases: 1. Per germline, CDR1 MDHEN and CDR2 SYDVKM. DNA for the CDR3: TGTGCCAGCAGGGGACAGGAGAACACTGAAGCTTTCTTT. This codes for CASRGQENTEAFF.

The V and J genes are TRBV6-1 and TRBJ2-6; D is perhaps TRBD1 (6 bases). Germline CDR1 MNHNS, CDR2 SASEGT. V was cut by 2 bases and J by 0 bases, with 11 bases left in between. This CDR3 is 17 amino acids long. Written as DNA, the CDR3 is TGTGCCAGCAGTGAAACCCAGGGGCCCTCTGGGGCCAACGTCCTGACTTTC. Its translation is CASSETQGPSGANVLTF.

This clonotype was detected only once. The chain combines TRBV7-9 with TRBJ2-5, with D unclear. Germline-derived CDR1 and CDR2 are SEHNR and FQNEAQ (reference sequence). This CDR3 is built from 13 residues. The V end was cut by 3 bases, the J end by 0 bases, with 5 bases between. CDR3 nucleotide sequence: TGTGCCAGCAGCTTGCCCAACCAAGAGACCCAGTACTTC. Its protein product is CASSLPNQETQYF.

This rearrangement joins TRBV10-1 to TRBJ2-3, with D possibly TRBD1 on 5 matching bases. This CDR3 is built from 15 residues. Germline V CDR1 and CDR2: WNHNN, SYGVQD (reference sequence). Trimming stripped 0 bases from V and 4 bases from J, with 11 bases between. The CDR3 coding sequence is TGCGCCAGCAGTGAGTCAAGGGGAAGTGCAGATACGCAGTATTTT. Translating gives CASSESRGSADTQYF.

The chain joins TRBV6-1 to TRBJ2-5; TRBD2 matches 13 bases. V was clipped by 4 bases and J by 5 bases; unmatched bases: 1. This CDR3 comprises 14 residues. Germline V gene sequence: CDR1 MNHNS, CDR2 SASEGT. The CDR3 loop reads CASSGTSGSETQYF. The CDR3 DNA reads TGTGCCAGCAGTGGGACTAGCGGGAGTGAGACCCAGTACTTC.

This chain joins TRBV7-8 and TRBJ1-6; a weak D match, TRBD1 (6 bases). CDR1 is SGHVS and CDR2 is FQNEAQ in the germline V gene. The CDR3 sequence is 17 residues long. V lost 3 bases to trimming and J lost 2 bases, with 14 bases between them. CDR3 in DNA: TGTGCCAGCAGCTTGGGGGCAGTTCCGGCCTATAATTCACCCCTCCACTTT. Amino acids: CASSLGAVPAYNSPLHF.

This rearrangement joins TRBV7-2 to TRBJ2-2, with 10 bases lining up with TRBD2. CDR3 length equals 15 residues. The germline gives CDR1 SGHTA, CDR2 FQGNSA. V lost 5 bases and J lost 6; bases outside the gene matches: 6. CDR3 DNA: TGTGCCAGCAGCCTTAGCGGGAGGTGGGCCGGGGAGCTGTTTTTT. Translation gives CASSLSGRWAGELFF.

The chain joins TRBV15 to TRBJ1-4; D gene unclear. The length of the CDR3 is 15 residues. V lost 4 bases to trimming and J lost 8 bases, with 17 bases between them. In germline, CDR1 is LNHNV, CDR2 YYDKDF (reference sequence). CDR3 loop: CATSTLYDKREKLFF. The CDR3 bases are TGTGCCACCAGCACTCTTTATGACAAGCGGGAAAAACTGTTTTTT.

The rearrangement uses TRBV20-1 and TRBJ2-2; 11 positions match TRBD2. This CDR3 contains 16 residues. With 6 bases clipped from V and 1 base from J, the junction kept 7 bases outside the gene matches. The germline V gene encodes CDR1 DFQATT and CDR2 SNEGSKA (reference sequence). In DNA form, the CDR3 reads TGCAGTGCCCTCACTAGCGGGAGATTGAACACCGGGGAGCTGTTTTTT. Translation: CSALTSGRLNTGELFF.

This chain uses TRBV24-1 with TRBJ2-5; 8 nucleotides agree with TRBD1. This CDR3 is built from 17 residues. Per the germline V gene, CDR1 is KGHDR and CDR2 is SFDVKD. J was trimmed by 5 bases and V by 3 bases; bases with no gene match: 13. This CDR3 reads CATSDGLQGAGWETQYF. The CDR3 bases are TGTGCCACCAGTGATGGTCTCCAGGGGGCGGGATGGGAGACCCAGTACTTC.

V and J are TRBV24-1 and TRBJ2-1, with 9 bases aligning to TRBD2. CDR1 and CDR2 (germline): KGHDR, SFDVKD. V lost 2 bases and J lost 6; bases outside the gene matches: 13. The CDR3 runs to 18 residues. Here the CDR3 reads CATSDWGGQIAGVNEQFF. CDR3 coding DNA: TGTGCCACCAGTGATTGGGGGGGTCAAATAGCGGGGGTCAATGAGCAGTTCTTC.

The CDR3 loop is CASSPGTGHQPQHF. CDR3 DNA sequence: TGCGCCAGCAGCCCCGGGACAGGACATCAGCCCCAGCATTTT. The chain has TRBV5-1 and TRBJ1-5; 8 bases map to TRBD1. The length of the CDR3 is 14 residues. Germline loops: CDR1 SGHRS, CDR2 YFSETQ. The trim removed 4 bases at V and 5 bases at J, leaving 5 bases unmatched.

The V call is TRBV6-1, the J call TRBJ1-1, with 7 bases identical to TRBD1. Germline V lookup: CDR1 MNHNS, CDR2 SASEGT. The CDR3 loop spans 15 amino acids. V lost 7 bases, J lost 2 bases, and 10 bases stayed unmatched. CDR3 in DNA: TGTGCCAGCACTACCTCGGGACAGCGAAACACTGAAGCTTTCTTT. Translating it yields CASTTSGQRNTEAFF.

V usage is TRBV27 and J usage is TRBJ2-3, with TRBD1 as a possible D gene (5 bases). Germline CDR1 and CDR2: MNHEY and SMNVEV (reference sequence). The CDR3 extends over 12 amino acids. V lost 4 bases and J 5 bases, leaving 7 bases between the germline ends. The CDR3 sequence: CASSSQGDTQYF. Written as DNA, the CDR3 is TGTGCCAGCAGTTCCCAGGGAGATACGCAGTATTTT.

This clonotype was counted between two and nine times. The gene calls are TRBV20-1 and TRBJ1-2; D is unclear. V was pared by 0 bases and J by 1 base, with 6 bases between. CDR3 length equals 13 residues. The germline gives CDR1 DFQATT, CDR2 SNEGSKA (reference sequence). CDR3 protein: CSAREGNNYGYTF. The CDR3 region has the DNA TGCAGTGCTAGAGAGGGGAATAACTATGGCTACACCTTC.

The chain links TRBV5-1 to TRBJ1-1; D remains unclear. CDR1 and CDR2 from the germline V gene are SGHRS and YFSETQ. V dropped 7 bases and J dropped 0 bases, with 13 bases sitting between them. This CDR3 comprises 14 residues. The CDR3 loop is CASHDPLMNTEAFF. The CDR3 bases are TGCGCCAGCCACGATCCACTCATGAACACTGAAGCTTTCTTT.

The rearrangement links TRBV4-1 to TRBJ1-6; TRBD1 matches 9 bases. V shed 5 bases and J 8 bases; nucleotides not matched to a gene: 13. Germline-derived CDR1 and CDR2 are MGHRA and YSYEKL. The CDR3 length is 17 residues. The CDR3, as DNA: TGCGCCAGCAGCTTTCGGACAGGGGCGCTGATGGATTCACCCCTCCACTTT. Translation: CASSFRTGALMDSPLHF.

This chain links TRBV7-2 with TRBJ2-7; D might be TRBD1 (6 bases). Germline V gene sequence: CDR1 SGHTA, CDR2 FQGNSA. The ends were cut back, 3 bases at V and 5 bases at J, with 11 bases in the middle. This CDR3 has 13 amino acids. The chain's CDR3 is CASSFAGEHEQYF. In DNA form, the CDR3 reads TGTGCCAGCAGCTTTGCAGGGGAGCACGAGCAGTACTTC.

The V and J genes are TRBV2 and TRBJ1-2; 8 bases map to TRBD1. V was clipped by 1 base and J by 8 bases; unmatched bases: 3. The CDR3 contains 13 residues. Germline values: CDR1 SNHLY, CDR2 FYNNEI. DNA of the CDR3: TGTGCCAGCAGTGAAGACAGGGGGGACGGCTACACCTTC. This translates into CASSEDRGDGYTF.

This chain connects TRBV4-1 to TRBJ2-5; the D is unclear. Germline V gene lookup returns CDR1 MGHRA and CDR2 YSYEKL. The CDR3 runs to 14 residues. V lost 4 bases and J 1 base, leaving 10 bases between the germline ends. Here the CDR3 reads CASSLMHSQETQYF. CDR3 DNA sequence: TGCGCCAGCAGCCTTATGCACAGCCAAGAGACCCAGTACTTC.